The rows below give T cell receptor beta chains drawn from one sample of a study of T cell repertoires in cytomegalovirus infection. No antigens are known for them. TCRdb re-called the reads through MiXCR, storing one row per CDR3 protein. The sample carries about 830,000 distinct CDR3 sequences, approximately 29% recorded once. The sequenced sample was cultured CD8+ T cells from PBMCs, obtained from culture after CMV antigen stimulation. These receptors were collected from a human donor in good health (CMV status not recorded). Some clones in this sample may be carry-over from other donors' samples. Each CDR3 is given with its conserved first and last residue. The D gene is left open where the match is weak. For some rows the clone size is stated as once, few or many, or as a class when expanded; others skip it.

V gene: TRBV13
D gene: TRBD2
clone size: .
J gene: TRBJ2-5
CDR3 protein: CASSPAGRGQETQYF
CDR3 DNA: TGTGCCAGCAGCCCAGCCGGGAGGGGCCAAGAGACCCAGTACTTC

V gene: TRBV2
D gene: TRBD2
clone size: many
J gene: TRBJ2-5
CDR3 protein: CASSGGSGGQETQYF
CDR3 DNA: TGTGCCAGCAGTGGGGGTAGCGGGGGACAAGAGACCCAGTACTTC

V gene: TRBV6-6
D gene: .
clone size: .
J gene: TRBJ1-2
CDR3 protein: CASSLGIPYGYTF
CDR3 DNA: TGTGCCAGCAGCCTAGGGATCCCCTATGGCTACACCTTC

V gene: TRBV12-3/TRBV12-4
D gene: TRBD1
clone size: .
J gene: TRBJ2-1
CDR3 protein: CASLGQGYGSYNEQFF
CDR3 DNA: TGTGCCAGCTTGGGACAGGGGTATGGATCCTACAATGAGCAGTTCTTC

V gene: TRBV10-3
D gene: TRBD1
clone size: few
J gene: TRBJ2-7
CDR3 protein: CAIKGAGSYEQYF
CDR3 DNA: TGTGCCATCAAGGGGGCAGGCTCCTACGAGCAGTACTTC

V gene: TRBV2
D gene: .
clone size: few
J gene: TRBJ2-7
CDR3 protein: CASSEPDTSYEQYF
CDR3 DNA: TGTGCCAGCAGTGAACCGGACACCAGTTACGAGCAGTACTTC

V gene: TRBV28
D gene: .
clone size: .
J gene: TRBJ1-5
CDR3 protein: CASRAPRPGPGQPQHF
CDR3 DNA: TGTGCCAGCAGGGCCCCGAGGCCCGGGCCCGGGCAGCCCCAGCATTTT

V gene: TRBV19
D gene: .
clone size: .
J gene: TRBJ2-2
CDR3 protein: CASRRYTNTGELFF
CDR3 DNA: TGTGCCAGTAGGAGATACACAAACACCGGGGAGCTGTTTTTT

V gene: TRBV6-2/TRBV6-3
D gene: .
clone size: few
J gene: TRBJ2-3
CDR3 protein: CASSYPRGSLVTDTQYF
CDR3 DNA: TGTGCCAGCAGTTATCCCAGGGGTAGTCTAGTCACAGATACGCAGTATTTT

V gene: TRBV20-1
D gene: TRBD2
clone size: .
J gene: TRBJ2-3
CDR3 protein: CSASTWELAGGADTQYF
CDR3 DNA: TGCAGTGCTAGTACCTGGGAACTAGCGGGGGGCGCAGATACGCAGTATTTT

V gene: TRBV7-3
D gene: .
clone size: .
J gene: TRBJ2-5
CDR3 protein: CASSLESLTQYF
CDR3 DNA: TGTGCCAGCAGCTTAGAGTCGTTGACCCAGTACTTC

V gene: TRBV6-2/TRBV6-3
D gene: TRBD2
clone size: .
J gene: TRBJ2-1
CDR3 protein: CASSYSIGLAGTNNEQFF
CDR3 DNA: TGTGCCAGCAGTTACTCGATCGGACTAGCGGGTACAAACAATGAGCAGTTCTTC

V gene: TRBV5-1
D gene: TRBD1
clone size: .
J gene: TRBJ2-5
CDR3 protein: CASSSGQAEETQYF
CDR3 DNA: TGCGCCAGCAGCAGCGGACAGGCCGAAGAGACCCAGTACTTC

V gene: TRBV11-1
D gene: .
clone size: .
J gene: TRBJ1-1
CDR3 protein: CASSFDGGPEAFF
CDR3 DNA: TGTGCCAGCAGCTTCGATGGAGGGCCTGAAGCTTTCTTT

V gene: TRBV11-1
D gene: .
clone size: few
J gene: TRBJ2-1
CDR3 protein: CASSSTERGYYNEQFF
CDR3 DNA: TGTGCCAGCAGCTCGACAGAGAGGGGGTACTACAATGAGCAGTTCTTC

V gene: TRBV7-2
D gene: .
clone size: few
J gene: TRBJ2-3
CDR3 protein: CASSLVGGLGDTQYF
CDR3 DNA: TGTGCCAGCAGCTTAGTGGGGGGCCTTGGAGATACGCAGTATTTT

V gene: TRBV27
D gene: .
clone size: few
J gene: TRBJ2-7
CDR3 protein: CASSLKGPYEQYF
CDR3 DNA: TGTGCCAGCAGTTTAAAGGGCCCCTACGAGCAGTACTTC

V gene: TRBV7-2
D gene: TRBD2
clone size: many
J gene: TRBJ2-3
CDR3 protein: CASTLPVSGGATDTQYF
CDR3 DNA: TGTGCCAGCACCCTACCCGTTAGCGGGGGGGCTACAGATACGCAGTATTTT

V gene: TRBV27
D gene: TRBD1
clone size: .
J gene: TRBJ1-6
CDR3 protein: CASSSRDRVYSPLHF
CDR3 DNA: TGTGCCAGCAGTTCCCGGGACAGGGTCTATTCACCCCTCCACTTT

V gene: TRBV7-6
D gene: TRBD2
clone size: few
J gene: TRBJ2-5
CDR3 protein: CASWEPGGRETQYF
CDR3 DNA: TGTGCCAGCTGGGAACCGGGGGGACGGGAGACCCAGTACTTC

V gene: TRBV29-1
D gene: .
clone size: .
J gene: TRBJ1-1
CDR3 protein: CSVELANTEAFF
CDR3 DNA: TGCAGCGTTGAACTTGCGAACACTGAAGCTTTCTTT

V gene: TRBV20-1
D gene: TRBD1
clone size: .
J gene: TRBJ2-2
CDR3 protein: CSAQDRENTGELFF
CDR3 DNA: TGCAGTGCTCAAGACAGGGAGAACACCGGGGAGCTGTTTTTT

V gene: TRBV7-8
D gene: TRBD1
clone size: many
J gene: TRBJ1-1
CDR3 protein: CASSLPNRGYTEAFF
CDR3 DNA: TGTGCCAGCAGCTTACCCAACAGGGGCTATACTGAAGCTTTCTTT

V gene: TRBV6-5
D gene: .
clone size: few
J gene: TRBJ2-5
CDR3 protein: CASSYLVGETQYF
CDR3 DNA: TGTGCCAGCAGTTACCTCGTGGGAGAGACCCAGTACTTC

V gene: TRBV20-1
D gene: TRBD2
clone size: .
J gene: TRBJ2-5
CDR3 protein: CSARDRRLAGKETQYF
CDR3 DNA: TGCAGTGCTAGAGATCGACGACTAGCGGGCAAAGAGACCCAGTACTTC

V gene: TRBV7-2
D gene: .
clone size: many
J gene: TRBJ2-1
CDR3 protein: CASSLSQGDGTEQFF
CDR3 DNA: TGTGCCAGCAGCTTATCGCAGGGCGACGGCACCGAGCAGTTCTTC

V gene: TRBV19
D gene: .
clone size: .
J gene: TRBJ1-6
CDR3 protein: CASSIDPLASPLHF
CDR3 DNA: TGTGCCAGTAGTATAGATCCGTTGGCTTCACCCCTCCACTTT

V gene: TRBV7-3
D gene: .
clone size: few
J gene: TRBJ2-1
CDR3 protein: CASSFDSSAYNEQFF
CDR3 DNA: TGTGCCAGCAGCTTCGACTCGAGCGCCTACAATGAGCAGTTCTTC

V gene: TRBV2
D gene: TRBD1
clone size: .
J gene: TRBJ2-7
CDR3 protein: CASSATGTGTFDEQYF
CDR3 DNA: TGTGCCAGCAGTGCCACCGGGACAGGGACTTTCGACGAGCAGTACTTC

V gene: TRBV7-9
D gene: .
clone size: few
J gene: TRBJ2-5
CDR3 protein: CASSQGLTQYF
CDR3 DNA: TGTGCCAGCAGCCAGGGACTGACCCAGTACTTC

V gene: TRBV24-1
D gene: .
clone size: .
J gene: TRBJ2-7
CDR3 protein: CATSDLVDEQYF
CDR3 DNA: TGTGCCACCAGTGATTTGGTGGATGAGCAGTACTTC

V gene: TRBV5-6
D gene: .
clone size: few
J gene: TRBJ1-1
CDR3 protein: CASSLARVRTEAFF
CDR3 DNA: TGTGCCAGCAGCTTGGCCAGGGTAAGGACTGAAGCTTTCTTT

V gene: TRBV11-2
D gene: TRBD2
clone size: few
J gene: TRBJ2-3
CDR3 protein: CASSHQPAGATLNTDTQYF
CDR3 DNA: TGTGCCAGCAGCCATCAACCAGCGGGGGCGACGCTAAACACAGATACGCAGTATTTT

V gene: TRBV28
D gene: .
clone size: few
J gene: TRBJ1-5
CDR3 protein: CASSELWSNQPQHF
CDR3 DNA: TGTGCCAGCAGTGAATTGTGGAGCAATCAGCCCCAGCATTTT

V gene: TRBV7-6
D gene: .
clone size: .
J gene: TRBJ2-1
CDR3 protein: CASSSSFGTWVQQFF
CDR3 DNA: TGTGCCAGCAGCTCCTCCTTTGGTACATGGGTTCAGCAGTTCTTC

V gene: TRBV6-5
D gene: TRBD2
clone size: .
J gene: TRBJ2-5
CDR3 protein: CASSYVAGSPETQYF
CDR3 DNA: TGTGCCAGCAGTTACGTAGCGGGGTCACCAGAGACCCAGTACTTC

V gene: TRBV4-1
D gene: .
clone size: .
J gene: TRBJ1-5
CDR3 protein: CASSQAHRGQPQHF
CDR3 DNA: TGCGCCAGCAGCCAAGCCCACCGAGGGCAGCCCCAGCATTTT

V gene: TRBV6-6
D gene: .
clone size: once
J gene: TRBJ2-3
CDR3 protein: CASSYPGTDTQYF
CDR3 DNA: TGTGCCAGCAGTTACCCCGGCACAGATACGCAGTATTTT

V gene: TRBV28
D gene: .
clone size: .
J gene: TRBJ1-3
CDR3 protein: CGSKQLISGNTIYF
CDR3 DNA: TGTGGCAGCAAACAGCTTATATCTGGAAACACCATATATTTT

V gene: TRBV7-6
D gene: TRBD1
clone size: few
J gene: TRBJ1-1
CDR3 protein: CASSNMERTGGRNTEAFF
CDR3 DNA: TGTGCCAGCAGTAATATGGAGCGGACAGGGGGCAGGAACACTGAAGCTTTCTTT

V gene: TRBV2
D gene: .
clone size: .
J gene: TRBJ2-1
CDR3 protein: CASNGGISYNEQFF
CDR3 DNA: TGTGCCAGCAATGGGGGCATTTCCTACAATGAGCAGTTCTTC

V gene: TRBV24-1
D gene: TRBD1
clone size: .
J gene: TRBJ1-2
CDR3 protein: CATSDSQQGASYGYTF
CDR3 DNA: TGTGCCACCAGTGATTCTCAACAGGGGGCGAGTTATGGCTACACCTTC

V gene: TRBV5-4
D gene: TRBD1
clone size: once
J gene: TRBJ2-2
CDR3 protein: CASSLGQGIYTGELFF
CDR3 DNA: TGTGCCAGCAGCCTCGGACAGGGTATTTACACCGGGGAGCTGTTTTTT

V gene: TRBV7-8
D gene: .
clone size: many
J gene: TRBJ2-5
CDR3 protein: CASSPGTGGQGGF
CDR3 DNA: TGTGCCAGCAGCCCCGGGACCGGGGGCCAGGGGGGCTTC

V gene: TRBV7-3
D gene: .
clone size: .
J gene: TRBJ2-6
CDR3 protein: CASSETGPRTYGANVLTF
CDR3 DNA: TGTGCCAGCAGCGAAACCGGCCCCCGCACTTATGGGGCCAACGTCCTGACTTTC

V gene: TRBV6-6
D gene: .
clone size: .
J gene: TRBJ2-1
CDR3 protein: CASSYWDGAYNEQFF
CDR3 DNA: TGTGCCAGCAGTTACTGGGACGGTGCCTACAATGAGCAGTTCTTC

V gene: TRBV15
D gene: .
clone size: once
J gene: TRBJ2-1
CDR3 protein: CATSRDRRGAYNEQFF
CDR3 DNA: TGTGCCACCAGCAGAGATCGACGGGGGGCTTACAATGAGCAGTTCTTC

V gene: TRBV27
D gene: .
clone size: few
J gene: TRBJ2-7
CDR3 protein: CASSLQGGVYEQYF
CDR3 DNA: TGTGCCAGCAGTTTACAGGGTGGGGTCTACGAGCAGTACTTC

V gene: TRBV14
D gene: .
clone size: few
J gene: TRBJ2-2
CDR3 protein: CASSQEKHRGGELFF
CDR3 DNA: TGTGCCAGCAGCCAAGAGAAACATCGGGGCGGGGAGCTGTTTTTT

V gene: TRBV9
D gene: TRBD1
clone size: .
J gene: TRBJ1-1
CDR3 protein: CASSSRVGTGILRSEAFF
CDR3 DNA: TGTGCCAGCAGCTCAAGGGTTGGGACAGGGATTTTGAGGAGTGAAGCTTTCTTT